Each of the 7 T cell receptor beta chains below was sequenced from the same sample in a study of patients and donors after allogeneic stem cell transplantation. A single record per CDR3 protein comes from TCRdb applying MiXCR to the RT-PCR reads. The data contain over 350,000 distinct CDR3 sequences, 16% of them singletons. The sequencing sample was made of blood, either unsorted or a sorted T cell fraction (not recorded which). The receptors originated from a human donor who was either an allogeneic HSCT recipient or a stem cell or donor lymphocyte infusion donor (not recorded which). It is not recorded whose cells these are; they may come from a transplant donor.

This clonotype appeared once. The chain couples TRBV11-2 to TRBJ2-2, with TRBD2 as a possible D gene (6 bases). Germline V CDR1 and CDR2: SGHAT, FQNNGV. V was pared by 5 bases and J by 6 bases, with 19 bases between. The CDR3 has 16 amino acids. CDR3 coding DNA: TGTGCCAGCAGCGCGGTCCGGGACTGGCCCGCCGGGGAGCTGTTTTTT. Its translation: CASSAVRDWPAGELFF. Full variable domain (remainder filled in from reference TRBV11-2 and TRBJ2-2): EAGVAQSPRYKIIEKRQSVAFWCNPISGHATLYWYQQILGQGPKLLIQFQNNGVVDDSQLPKDRFSAERLKGVDSTLKIQPAKLEDSAVYLCASSAVRDWPAGELFFGEGSRLTVL.

V is TRBV4-3 and J is TRBJ2-7; 9 nucleotides line up with TRBD2. This CDR3 has 16 residues. Germline-derived CDR1 and CDR2 are LGHNA and YSLEER. J was trimmed by 4 bases and V by 0 bases; bases with no gene match: 7. CDR3 protein: CASSQDYAGGFYEQYF. The CDR3 bases are TGCGCCAGCAGCCAAGATTACGCGGGGGGGTTTTACGAGCAGTACTTC.

The chain links TRBV20-1 to TRBJ1-2; D remains ambiguous. Germline CDR1 reads DFQATT; CDR2 reads SNEGSKA (reference sequence). This CDR3 has 12 amino acids. Between the trimmed V and J ends, which lost 0 bases and 4 bases, there was a span of 6 bases. This CDR3 reads CSARDRVYGYTF. The CDR3 DNA is TGCAGTGCTAGAGATCGGGTCTATGGCTACACCTTC.

This rearrangement joins TRBV3-1 to TRBJ2-7; TRBD1 matches at 7 bases. In germline, CDR1 is LGHDT, CDR2 YNNKEL (reference sequence). This CDR3 spans 13 amino acids. V shed 2 bases, J shed 9 bases, and the junction held 7 bases outside the gene matches. The CDR3 region has the DNA TGTGCCAGCAGCCAAAAAACAGGGGCTGGGCAGTACTTC. This gives the protein CASSQKTGAGQYF.

This rearrangement joins TRBV3-1 to TRBJ1-2; D is ambiguous. The CDR3 covers 16 residues. The V gene's germline CDR1 is LGHDT and CDR2 YNNKEL (reference sequence). Trimming stripped 0 bases from V and 0 bases from J, with 11 bases between. CDR3 sequence reads: CASSQEDRLANYGYTF. The CDR3 DNA is TGTGCCAGCAGCCAAGAAGATAGGCTTGCTAACTATGGCTACACCTTC.

CDR3: CASAIEGNEQFF. CDR3 DNA: TGTGCCAGCGCAATAGAAGGCAATGAGCAGTTCTTC. This sequence joins TRBV9 and TRBJ2-1; D uncertain. The CDR3 has 12 residues. V was shortened by 7 bases and J by 6 bases, with 11 bases between the two germline ends. Germline lookup yields CDR1 SGDLS and CDR2 YYNGEE.

CDR3 in amino acids: CASSLMGEPNEQYF. In nucleotides, the CDR3 is TGTGCCAGCAGCTTAATGGGGGAACCCAACGAGCAGTACTTC. The chain carries TRBV11-2 and TRBJ2-7, with D possibly called TRBD1 or TRBD2 (5 bases each). The CDR3 runs 14 residues. V lost 2 bases, J lost 5 bases, and 13 bases lay in between. Germline CDR1 SGHAT, CDR2 FQNNGV. The full variable domain, with the rest looked up from reference TRBV11-2 and TRBJ2-7, is EAGVAQSPRYKIIEKRQSVAFWCNPISGHATLYWYQQILGQGPKLLIQFQNNGVVDDSQLPKDRFSAERLKGVDSTLKIQPAKLEDSAVYLCASSLMGEPNEQYFGPGTRLTVT.